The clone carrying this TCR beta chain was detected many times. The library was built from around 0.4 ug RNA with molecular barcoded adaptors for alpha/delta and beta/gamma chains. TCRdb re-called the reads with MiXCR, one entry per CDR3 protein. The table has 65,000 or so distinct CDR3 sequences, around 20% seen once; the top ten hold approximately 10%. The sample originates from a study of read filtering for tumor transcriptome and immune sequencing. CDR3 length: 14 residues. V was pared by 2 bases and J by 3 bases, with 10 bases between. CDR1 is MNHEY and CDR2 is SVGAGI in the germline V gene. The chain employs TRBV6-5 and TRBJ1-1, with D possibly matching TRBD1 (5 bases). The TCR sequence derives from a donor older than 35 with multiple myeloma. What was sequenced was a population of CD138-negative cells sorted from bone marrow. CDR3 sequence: CASSYNGADTEAFF. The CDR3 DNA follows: TGTGCCAGCAGTTACAACGGGGCGGACACTGAAGCTTTCTTT.